This T cell receptor (beta chain) emerged from a study of patients and donors after allogeneic stem cell transplantation. Germline V CDR1 and CDR2: SGHRS, YFSETQ. This CDR3 is 16 amino acids long. Trimming removed 4 bases from V and 0 bases from J; junction bases left unmatched: 6. Via MiXCR, TCRdb re-called the RT-PCR reads, giving one row per CDR3 protein. The data hold tens of thousands of distinct CDR3 sequences, with about 8% observed a single time. The V call is TRBV5-1, the J call TRBJ1-3; 8 bases agree with TRBD1. This TCR was recovered from a human donor who was either an allogeneic HSCT recipient or a stem cell or donor lymphocyte infusion donor (not recorded which). It is not recorded whose cells these are; they may come from a transplant donor. Sequences were obtained from blood, either unsorted or a sorted T cell fraction (not recorded which). The CDR3 sequence: CASSGGTGLSGNTIYF. CDR3 in DNA: TGCGCCAGCAGCGGAGGGACAGGCCTCTCTGGAAACACCATATATTTT. The full variable domain, with the rest looked up from reference TRBV5-1 and TRBJ1-3, is KAGVTQTPRYLIKTRGQQVTLSCSPISGHRSVSWYQQTPGQGLQFLFEYFSETQRNKGNFPGRFSGRQFSNSRSEMNVSTLELGDSALYLCASSGGTGLSGNTIYFGEGSWLTVV.